The 22 T cell receptor beta chains reported below all come from one sample, sequenced in a study of blood T cell repertoires in COVID-19. Repertoires were generated with immunoSEQ multiplex PCR, while TCRdb's copy carries only in-frame clones and drops some. The data contain roughly 340,000 clones, more than 70% of them singletons. The sequencing sample was made of peripheral blood. All receptors derive from a woman aged 25 to 39 with COVID-19, enrolled during active disease.

V and J are TRBV10-3 and TRBJ2-3; 11 bases fit TRBD2. Trimming at V came to 3 bases and at J to 6 bases, leaving 8 bases not matched to a gene. The CDR3 extends over 16 amino acids. Germline V gene lookup returns CDR1 ENHRY and CDR2 SYGVKD. CDR3 amino acids: CAISELAGASSDTQYF. Written as DNA, the CDR3 is TGTGCCATCAGTGAACTAGCGGGGGCGAGTTCGGATACGCAGTATTTT.

V and J are TRBV4-1 and TRBJ1-6, with 7 bases fitting TRBD1. V was clipped by 4 bases and J by 6 bases; unmatched bases: 6. The CDR3 is 15 amino acids. In germline, CDR1 is MGHRA, CDR2 YSYEKL. CDR3 loop: CASSLGQARNSPLHF. The DNA for the CDR3 is TGCGCCAGCAGCCTAGGACAGGCTCGTAATTCACCCCTCCACTTT.

The chain has TRBV5-1 and TRBJ1-2; D possibly corresponds to TRBD1 (5 bases). Per germline, CDR1 SGHRS and CDR2 YFSETQ. Trimming took off 0 bases at V and 1 base at J, with 16 bases between the two ends. The CDR3 is 17 residues long. CDR3 protein: CASSLGDGRDVNYGYTF. The CDR3 DNA is TGCGCCAGCAGCTTGGGGGACGGGAGGGACGTTAACTATGGCTACACCTTC.

This clone was recorded once. This chain uses TRBV4-1 with TRBJ2-2; the match to TRBD1 covers 7 bases. Germline V gives CDR1 MGHRA, CDR2 YSYEKL. The ends lost 4 bases at V and 0 bases at J; junction bases unmatched: 5. The CDR3 is 16 amino acids. This CDR3 is CASSLRDSSNTGELFF. The CDR3 DNA follows: TGCGCCAGCAGCCTTAGGGACAGTTCGAACACCGGGGAGCTGTTTTTT.

The chain combines TRBV20-1 with TRBJ2-7; 8 bases match TRBD1. In germline, CDR1 is DFQATT, CDR2 SNEGSKA (reference sequence). This CDR3 has 11 residues. CDR3 sequence: CSARREDRVIV. The CDR3 coding sequence is TGCAGTGCTAGGAGGGAGGACAGGGTTATCGTC.

This clone came up many times. The chain couples TRBV9 to TRBJ2-7; D may be TRBD1 (6 bases). Germline CDR1 reads SGDLS; CDR2 reads YYNGEE. V lost 0 bases and J 2 bases, leaving 15 bases between the germline ends. CDR3 length: 16 residues. The CDR3, as DNA: TGTGCCAGCAGCGTAGGTCCAGGGGCGAAGACCTACGAGCAGTACTTC. Translating it yields CASSVGPGAKTYEQYF.

The chain combines TRBV19 with TRBJ2-3; 11 bases are a match to TRBD2. This CDR3 spans 17 amino acids. The J segment lost 2 bases and the V segment lost 4 bases, leaving 8 bases of the junction unmatched. CDR1 and CDR2 from the germline V gene are LNHDA and SQIVND (reference sequence). The CDR3 protein is CASSKAQTSGTTDTQYF. The CDR3 DNA follows: TGTGCCAGTAGTAAGGCCCAGACTAGCGGGACCACAGATACGCAGTATTTT. Full variable domain (rest looked up from reference TRBV19 and TRBJ2-3): DGGITQSPKYLFRKEGQNVTLSCEQNLNHDAMYWYRQDPGQGLRLIYYSQIVNDFQKGDIAEGYSVSREKKESFPLTVTSAQKNPTAFYLCASSKAQTSGTTDTQYFGPGTRLTVL.

The genes are TRBV5-1 and TRBJ2-7; the match to TRBD2 covers 7 bases. The CDR3 runs to 13 residues. Germline CDR1 and CDR2: SGHRS and YFSETQ. V gave up 4 bases and J gave up 4 bases; unmatched junction bases: 5. CDR3 bases: TGCGCCAGCAGCCCGTGGGGGGGTTACGAGCAGTACTTC. The encoded protein is CASSPWGGYEQYF.

The chain uses TRBV7-2 and TRBJ2-1, with D possibly being TRBD2 (6 bases). The CDR3 runs to 11 residues. The V and J ends lost 5 bases and 10 bases respectively, with 9 bases between them. Looked up from germline, CDR1 is SGHTA and CDR2 is FQGNSA. The CDR3 DNA reads as TGTGCCAGCAGCACAACTAGCGAGCAGTTCTTC. It translates to CASSTTSEQFF. Supplemented by reference TRBV7-2 and TRBJ2-1, the full variable domain reads GAGVSQSPSNKVTEKGKDVELRCDPISGHTALYWYRQSLGQGLEFLIYFQGNSAPDKSGLPSDRFSAERTGGSVSTLTIQRTQQEDSAVYLCASSTTSEQFFGPGTRLTVL.

The rearrangement joins TRBV28 to TRBJ2-3; TRBD2 matches 13 bases. Germline loops: CDR1 MDHEN, CDR2 SYDVKM. The CDR3 is 16 residues long. With V trimmed by 5 bases and J by 2 bases, 4 bases remained unmatched. The CDR3 region has the DNA TGTGCCAGCAGTCCGGGACTAGCGGGGTACACAGATACGCAGTATTTT. Translation gives CASSPGLAGYTDTQYF.

The CDR3 here is CASSIVGRASSGANVLTF. The DNA for the CDR3 is TGTGCCAGTAGTATTGTTGGGAGAGCTTCCTCTGGGGCCAACGTCCTGACTTTC. This chain uses TRBV19 with TRBJ2-6; D perhaps matches TRBD2 (5 bases). The CDR3 runs 18 residues. V was shortened by 3 bases and J by 0 bases, with 15 bases between the two germline ends. Germline V CDR1 and CDR2: LNHDA, SQIVND (reference sequence).

The chain joins TRBV29-1 to TRBJ2-7; 10 bases agree with TRBD1. The trim removed 6 bases at V and 3 bases at J, leaving 5 bases unmatched. The CDR3 runs to 13 residues. The germline V gene has CDR1 SQVTM and CDR2 ANQGSEA. CDR3 sequence (DNA): TGCAGCGTGGGGACAGGGGAACTCTACGAGCAGTACTTC. Amino acid sequence: CSVGTGELYEQYF.

The chain is built from TRBV19 and TRBJ2-7; a possible D gene is TRBD2 (6 bases). From germline, CDR1 is LNHDA and CDR2 SQIVND (reference sequence). Trimming removed 7 bases at V and 6 bases at J, with 16 bases between. This CDR3 is 13 amino acids long. CDR3 in amino acids: CASTRRGSAEQYF. CDR3 in DNA: TGTGCCAGTACGCGGCGGGGATCCGCCGAGCAGTACTTC.

This chain links TRBV5-1 with TRBJ2-2; TRBD2 might be the D (6 bases). V lost 2 bases and J lost 4, with 15 bases in between. This CDR3 comprises 16 residues. CDR1 SGHRS and CDR2 YFSETQ come from the germline V gene. The CDR3 DNA follows: TGCGCCAGCAGCTTTTTCCAGGGACTCGCCACCGGGGAGCTGTTTTTT. Its protein product is CASSFFQGLATGELFF.

This clone has just one count. The V gene is TRBV27, the J gene TRBJ2-1; 8 bases align to TRBD1. Trimming cost V 6 bases and J 7 bases; bases outside gene matches: 11. Germline V CDR1 and CDR2: MNHEY, SMNVEV (reference sequence). CDR3 length: 15 amino acids. Here the CDR3 reads CASSLRDRGTNEQFF. Written as DNA, the CDR3 is TGTGCCAGCAGCCTCCGAGACAGGGGTACAAATGAGCAGTTCTTC.

This rearrangement joins TRBV11-3 to TRBJ2-3, with 8 bases identical to TRBD2. V dropped 2 bases and J dropped 3; count of bases not matched to a gene: 1. Per germline, CDR1 SGHNT and CDR2 YENEEA. The CDR3 sequence is 14 residues long. CDR3 in amino acids: CASSLRGGTDTQYF. The CDR3 DNA reads as TGTGCCAGCAGCTTACGGGGGGGGACAGATACGCAGTATTTT.

The chain combines TRBV2 with TRBJ1-3; 8 nucleotides align to TRBD1. V lost 6 bases to trimming and J lost 3 bases; unmatched junction nucleotides: 4. Germline CDR1 and CDR2: SNHLY and FYNNEI. The CDR3 spans 14 residues. CDR3 sequence reads: CASRDTGGGNTIYF. The CDR3 nucleotides are TGTGCCAGCAGGGATACAGGGGGTGGAAACACCATATATTTT.

This clone showed up just once. The chain recombines TRBV10-3 with TRBJ1-5; TRBD1 matches at 9 bases. CDR3 length: 14 amino acids. Germline V gives CDR1 ENHRY, CDR2 SYGVKD. Germline trimming cut 4 bases from V and 7 bases from J; bases unmatched to any gene: 5. CDR3 nucleotides: TGTGCCATCAGTGGGGACAGGGAAGGGCAGCCCCAGCATTTT. Its translation: CAISGDREGQPQHF.

The CDR3 loop is CASSLIRGATEAFF. The CDR3 DNA reads TGTGCCAGCAGCTTGATTCGGGGAGCCACTGAAGCTTTCTTT. The chain couples TRBV5-5 to TRBJ1-1; D remains unclear. Germline CDR1 reads SGHKS; CDR2 reads YYEKEE (reference sequence). The V gene lost 1 base and the J gene lost 4 bases, with 11 bases spanning the gap. The CDR3 runs to 14 residues.

Remarks on this clone: This CDR3 is also generated by other DNA sequences in the sample. The rearrangement links TRBV6-5 to TRBJ2-1; 15 bases match TRBD2. This CDR3 contains 16 residues. Germline assignment: CDR1 MNHEY and CDR2 SVGAGI. Losses at the gene ends were 0 bases for V and 7 bases for J; bases not matched to a gene: 1. CDR3 protein: CASSYSGLAGGNEQFF. The CDR3 nucleotides read TGTGCCAGCAGTTACTCGGGACTAGCGGGGGGAAATGAGCAGTTCTTC.

The chain combines TRBV14 with TRBJ2-1; 8 bases are shared with TRBD1. Losses at the gene ends were 4 bases for V and 5 bases for J; bases not matched to a gene: 13. Germline-derived CDR1 and CDR2 are SGHDN and FVKESK. The CDR3 loop spans 17 amino acids. This CDR3 is CASSPDPRTGSDNEQFF. CDR3 coding DNA: TGTGCCAGCAGCCCGGACCCTCGGACAGGGTCCGACAATGAGCAGTTCTTC.

This rearrangement joins TRBV2 to TRBJ2-3, with TRBD2 identical over 15 bases. This CDR3 region has 15 residues. Germline CDR1 reads SNHLY; CDR2 reads FYNNEI. V trimming: 6 bases; J trimming: 4 bases; junction bases outside the gene matches: 2. The CDR3 here is CASSGLAGGPDTQYF. The DNA of the CDR3 is TGTGCCAGCAGCGGACTAGCGGGAGGGCCAGATACGCAGTATTTT. The full variable domain, with the rest looked up from reference TRBV2 and TRBJ2-3, is EPEVTQTPSHQVTQMGQEVILRCVPISNHLYFYWYRQILGQKVEFLVSFYNNEISEKSEIFDDQFSVERPDGSNFTLKIRSTKLEDSAMYFCASSGLAGGPDTQYFGPGTRLTVL.